This T cell receptor beta chain is from a study of T cell responses to AZD1222 COVID-19 vaccine. For the study at large: Researchers grouped second doses given at about 4 or about 12 weeks into one pool. Study-level findings and limits: Samples come after the peak T cell response, not at day 14. Clonal diversity was possibly underestimated, and the donors were mostly white British, with more females.

Notes on this clone: As yet, its antigen is unknown.

There are 18 residues in the CDR3. Trimming shortened V by 8 bases and J by 5 bases, and 31 bases separated the two germline ends. The germline V gene has CDR1 MRHNA and CDR2 SNTAGT. Clones were sequenced by immunoSEQ multiplex PCR, and TCRdb holds only the in-frame ones, with some missing. Of approximately 160,000 clones in the sample, 75% to 95% were seen once. The input for sequencing was peripheral blood, taken on day 0 of AZD1222 vaccination. The source of this sequence is an adult in good health. V is TRBV6-4 and J is TRBJ2-7; a possible D gene is TRBD1 (6 bases). CDR3 amino acids: CASLIGPKEQGMGNEQYF. The DNA for the CDR3 is TGTGCCAGCCTTATCGGCCCGAAGGAACAGGGAATGGGGAACGAGCAGTACTTC.